This T cell receptor (beta chain) was obtained from a study of blood T cell repertoires in COVID-19 (dated by TCRdb to 2019 to 2021). As for the study more broadly: Samples covering the acute and convalescent phases of COVID-19 were provided by collaborators in the United States, Italy and Spain. Where HLA class I and class II types were available, the types were taken from metadata supplied by the sample provider, not from assay-based typing. The material from the prospective study consisted of cDNA or gDNA derived from T cells, B-cell-depleted T cells, or PBMCs. The dataset comprised deeply sampled blood TCRbeta repertoires from subjects exposed to, actively infected with, or recovered from COVID-19. A de-identified subject ID, COVID-19 status, age in years and sex were almost always included in the sample metadata. A freely available public database, intended as a resource for researchers studying the immune response to SARS-CoV-2, is where the repertoires were released. Samples came from the ongoing ImmuneRACE study (first 160 participants) plus 1,254 subjects from 6 global collaborators.

A word on this clone: Its antigen is currently not known. No much larger clone exists at a distance of one base, and base qualities are not known.

Results the study describes overall, beyond this receptor: The quantity of clinical and demographic metadata differed by source and by participant and was supplied without curation.

The immunoSEQ Assay, a bias-controlled multiplex PCR, was used to amplify TCRbeta CDR3 regions from genomic DNA. As for how the authors treated the data: The number of nucleated cells in each sample was estimated from the amplification of reference gene primers within the assay. Sequence reads were collapsed and filtered to measure the absolute abundance of every unique TCRbeta CDR3 rearrangement. For each sample, productive Simpson clonality was calculated as the square root of Simpson's diversity index across productive rearrangements. Held by TCRdb, this immuneACCESS table contains in-frame sequences only and omits some clones. Under half of the omission traces to an unresolved V gene where checked; the cause of the rest is unknown. The D gene and trimming were derived from the DNA, and the V and J assignments and clone size from that table. The sample records roughly 43,000 clones, roughly 84% of which are singletons. Roughly 4.4% of the sample comes from the top ten.

The CDR3 spans 12 residues, from the cysteine through the phenylalanine. Solely the CDR3 DNA is kept, with 36 bases framed from the first base. CDR1 and CDR2, looked up from the germline V gene, are KGHSH and LQKENI. V is reduced by 3 bases and J by 9 bases, leaving a spacing of 11 bases between them. Whole blood was collected in K2EDTA tubes by collaborating institutions according to the institutions' own protocols. For TCRbeta analysis, collaborators shipped samples in one of three forms: frozen whole blood, isolated PBMCs, or DNA extracted from either of those sample types. This TCR was sampled from a woman aged 65 to 85 with acute or convalescent COVID-19. The rearrangement combines TRBV18 with TRBJ2-5; a tentative D call is TRBD2 (6 bases match). Sample: peripheral blood. Here is the DNA: TGTGCCAGCTCACCTTCCGGGGGTCCCCAGTACTTC. Its translation is CASSPSGGPQYF.